This T cell receptor (beta chain) was identified in a study of control samples from healthy donors and cancer patients. Trimming removed 3 bases at V and 0 bases at J, with 8 bases between. The germline V gene has CDR1 MDHEN and CDR2 SYDVKM. The CDR3 runs 14 residues. Clones were sequenced by immunoSEQ multiplex PCR, and TCRdb holds only the in-frame ones, with some missing. This sample contains fewer than 250,000 clones. The V gene is TRBV28, the J gene TRBJ1-1, with D maybe TRBD1 (6 bases). What was sequenced was blood. The sequence came from a woman aged 25 to 39 in good health. This CDR3 is CASSFGTLNTEAFF. As DNA, the CDR3 is TGTGCCAGCAGTTTCGGGACACTGAACACTGAAGCTTTCTTT.